The sequence of this T cell receptor beta chain was determined in a study of HIV-infected children after antiretroviral therapy interruption. This clonotype appeared many times. Treatment meaning: PENTA 11 planned treatment interruption arm or continuous ART arm. J was trimmed by 9 bases and V by 6 bases; bases with no gene match: 15. The CDR3 loop spans 15 amino acids. Germline CDR1 is SQVTM and CDR2 is ANQGSEA. RNA-based 3' RACE libraries used unique molecular identifiers. TCRdb used MiXCR to reprocess the 3' RACE reads, holding one entry per CDR3 protein. Of about 89,000 distinct CDR3 sequences in the sample, 5.5% to 8.5% were seen once.

The sample here was CD45RA+ CD4+ T cells from PBMCs, pooled from several time points, taken from a donor given antiretroviral therapy, either interrupted or continuous. Regarding subset: naive CD4+ CD45RA+ CD45RO- T cells. V and J are TRBV29-1 and TRBJ2-1, with 9 bases lining up with TRBD2. The TCR originated in a pool of human donors with HIV. The CDR3 DNA is TGCAGCGTGTCCCCCTCGGCGGGGGGGCCTGTTGAGCAGTTCTTC. Translating it yields CSVSPSAGGPVEQFF.